The present entry profiles one T cell receptor (beta chain) with its context. Its antigen is unidentified. The assay was immunoSEQ multiplex PCR, and TCRdb's table has in-frame clones only and misses some. The table records over 35,000 clones, 75% to 85% of them present only once. Single viable CD3+CD4+CD8-CD45RO+ cells were sorted as the memory CD4+ T cells. These data come from a study of memory CD4+ T cells and cytomegalovirus serostatus. The study, taken as a whole, reports: Suggested: most of the CMV-linked TCR signature lies in CD4+ memory cells.

CDR1 and CDR2 (germline): SGDLS, YYNGEE. The germline V and J ends were trimmed by 7 bases and 0 bases, with 22 bases remaining between them. This CDR3 region has 17 residues. The chain combines TRBV9 with TRBJ1-1; a weak D match, TRBD1 (5 bases). Sequenced sample: memory CD4+ T cells from blood. The clonotype originates from an adult in good health and CMV-seronegative. CDR3 sequence (DNA): TGTGCCAGCGGGGGGGAGAGGGGCAGGCCCATGAACACTGAAGCTTTCTTT. The encoded protein is CASGGERGRPMNTEAFF.